The clone carrying this TCR beta chain was observed a single time. The CDR3 runs 13 residues. Trimming took 4 bases from V and 5 from J, leaving 9 bases between them. Germline CDR1 SGHKS, CDR2 YYEKEE (reference sequence). These data belong to a study of control samples from healthy donors and cancer patients. The data were produced by immunoSEQ multiplex PCR, yet TCRdb's version contains in-frame clones alone and is incomplete. The table lists some 100,000 clones, around 89% of them singletons, with approximately 7.8% in the top ten. This rearrangement joins TRBV5-5 to TRBJ2-2; TRBD2 might be the D (6 bases). Sequencing was performed on blood. This clonotype was obtained from a man aged 25-40 years in good health. As DNA, the CDR3 is TGTGCCAGCAGCCCCCTAGCGACCGGGGAGCTGTTTTTT. This encodes CASSPLATGELFF.